This T cell receptor (beta chain) was recovered during a study of blood T cell repertoires in COVID-19. This CDR3 is built from 13 residues. Germline V gives CDR1 MGHDK, CDR2 SYGVNS. With 4 bases removed from V and 5 bases from J, the gap between germline ends came to 8 bases. Original methodology: It was from reference gene primer amplification that nucleated cell counts were estimated. The repertoire was sequenced with immunoSEQ multiplex PCR; TCRdb's copy has only in-frame clones and lacks some. Clonal size and the V and J genes are those of that table, whereas D and trimming came from the DNA. Seen here are about 670,000 clones, 70% to 90% observed once, and the top ten hold about 0.26%.

The chain joins TRBV25-1 to TRBJ1-4, with a weak D call TRBD1 (5 bases). The receptor was isolated from a woman aged 18-35 years with acute or convalescent COVID-19. Sequencing input: peripheral blood. CDR3 sequence (DNA): TGTGCCAGCAGTGCGGGGGGGAATGAAAAACTGTTTTTT. Its translation is CASSAGGNEKLFF.